Below are 25 T cell receptor beta chains sequenced from a single sample in a study of blood T cell repertoires in COVID-19. Repertoires were generated with immunoSEQ multiplex PCR, while TCRdb's copy carries only in-frame clones and drops some. The sample lists more than 95,000 clones; roughly 80% were seen once. Sequencing used peripheral blood. The receptor set was obtained from a man between 60 and 75 years old with acute or convalescent COVID-19.

The rearrangement uses TRBV5-5 and TRBJ2-7, with 8 nucleotides matching TRBD1. Germline V gives CDR1 SGHKS, CDR2 YYEKEE (reference sequence). The CDR3 is made up of 17 amino acids. Trimming at V came to 0 bases and at J to 4 bases, leaving 12 bases not matched to a gene. CDR3 protein: CASSLAGVRGRSYEQYF. The CDR3 DNA reads TGTGCCAGCAGCTTGGCCGGGGTCAGGGGGCGTTCATACGAGCAGTACTTC. The whole variable domain, filled in from reference TRBV5-5 and TRBJ2-7, reads DAGVTQSPTHLIKTRGQQVTLRCSPISGHKSVSWYQQVLGQGPQFIFQYYEKEERGRGNFPDRFSARQFPNYSSELNVNALLLGDSALYLCASSLAGVRGRSYEQYFGPGTRLTVT.

This clone is a singleton in its sample. CDR3 residues: CASSQDSEKLFF. CDR3 sequence (DNA): TGCGCCAGCAGCCAAGATAGTGAAAAACTGTTTTTT. This chain connects TRBV4-1 to TRBJ1-4; no firm D call. The germline CDR1 and CDR2 sequences are MGHRA and YSYEKL. This CDR3 is built from 12 residues. Trimming pared 0 bases from V and 7 bases from J, leaving 3 bases between.

The CDR3: CAQGKEGQPTDTQYF. The CDR3 region has the DNA TGTGCACAAGGAAAGGAGGGACAGCCTACAGATACGCAGTATTTT. The chain couples TRBV5-4 to TRBJ2-3, with D tentatively TRBD1 (7 bases). From germline, CDR1 is SGHNT and CDR2 YYREEE (reference sequence). CDR3 length: 15 amino acids.

The gene calls are TRBV2 and TRBJ2-4, with 9 nucleotides matching TRBD1. Per germline, CDR1 SNHLY and CDR2 FYNNEI. V trimming: 6 bases; J trimming: 2 bases; junction bases outside the gene matches: 14. There are 18 residues in the CDR3. CDR3 bases: TGTGCCAGCAGCGAACAGGGGGCGATGGGTATAACCAAAAACATTCAGTACTTC. Protein: CASSEQGAMGITKNIQYF.

The V gene is TRBV15, the J gene TRBJ2-3; D is possibly TRBD1 (5 bases). Germline V gene data show CDR1 as LNHNV and CDR2 as YYDKDF (reference sequence). The V and J ends lost 5 bases and 2 bases respectively, with 11 bases between them. The CDR3 consists of 14 residues. This chain's CDR3 is CATSRQRNTDTQYF. CDR3 nucleotide sequence: TGTGCCACCAGCCGACAGCGAAACACAGATACGCAGTATTTT.

The V call is TRBV7-3, the J call TRBJ1-5; the D gene is possibly TRBD1 (5 bases). The CDR3 contains 14 residues. V lost 5 bases, J lost 6 bases, and 14 bases lay in between. Germline loops: CDR1 SGHTA, CDR2 FQGTGA. The CDR3 DNA reads TGTGCCAGCAGCATGGGGGGAGTGGGTCAGCCCCAGCATTTT. This translates into CASSMGGVGQPQHF.

This sequence joins TRBV30 and TRBJ1-1, with D maybe TRBD1 (5 bases). Germline V gene data show CDR1 as GTSNPN and CDR2 as SVGIG (reference sequence). The CDR3 contains 13 residues. The V end lost 3 bases, the J end lost 0 bases, and 8 bases lay between the germline ends. In nucleotides, the CDR3 is TGTGCCTGGAGGCTGGGGCTGAACACTGAAGCTTTCTTT. Translating gives CAWRLGLNTEAFF.

V is TRBV24-1 and J is TRBJ2-2, with 9 positions matching TRBD1. Germline CDR1 KGHDR, CDR2 SFDVKD. This CDR3 is 15 amino acids long. The V and J ends lost 7 bases and 1 base, in that order; junction bases with no gene match: 3. CDR3 sequence reads: CATRAGQGNTGELFF. CDR3 bases: TGTGCCACCAGGGCGGGACAGGGGAACACCGGGGAGCTGTTTTTT.

The V gene is TRBV7-2, the J gene TRBJ1-1; D unclear. CDR1 is SGHTA and CDR2 is FQGNSA in the germline V gene. V lost 2 bases and J lost 2, with 6 bases in between. CDR3 size: 13 residues. CDR3 in DNA: TGTGCCAGCAGCTTACTAGCTAACACTGAAGCTTTCTTT. This sequence encodes CASSLLANTEAFF.

This clone was seen only once. This chain links TRBV7-3 with TRBJ2-5; perhaps TRBD1 as D (6 bases). The CDR3 is 15 residues long. The ends were cut back, 4 bases at V and 1 base at J, with 13 bases in the middle. Germline V gene lookup returns CDR1 SGHTA and CDR2 FQGTGA. The CDR3 is CASSSQSGVQETQYF. Written as DNA, the CDR3 is TGTGCCAGCAGCTCCCAATCAGGGGTCCAAGAGACCCAGTACTTC.

This clone was seen a single time. The chain recombines TRBV29-1 with TRBJ2-7; 9 bases map to TRBD1. The CDR3 contains 14 residues. From germline, CDR1 is SQVTM and CDR2 ANQGSEA. After removal of 3 bases from V and 5 bases from J, the junction contained 8 bases not matched to a gene. CDR3 coding DNA: TGCAGCGTTGAGGGAGGGACAGGGAAACACGAGCAGTACTTC. It codes for CSVEGGTGKHEQYF.

The V gene is TRBV5-8, the J gene TRBJ1-5, with TRBD1 as a possible D gene (6 bases). This CDR3 spans 17 amino acids. V lost 4 bases to trimming and J lost 0 bases, with 17 bases between them. CDR1 is SGHTS, CDR2 YDEGEE, per germline. CDR3 residues: CASSGGQPINSNQPQHF. CDR3 sequence (DNA): TGTGCCAGCAGCGGAGGACAGCCCATAAATAGCAATCAGCCCCAGCATTTT. The entire variable domain, with the rest obtained from reference TRBV5-8 and TRBJ1-5, is as follows: EAGVTQSPTHLIKTRGQQATLRCSPISGHTSVYWYQQALGLGLQFLLWYDEGEERNRGNFPPRFSGRQFPNYSSELNVNALELEDSALYLCASSGGQPINSNQPQHFGDGTRLSIL.

The rearrangement joins TRBV30 to TRBJ2-7; TRBD2 agrees at 9 bases. The CDR3 is made up of 13 amino acids. Germline assignment: CDR1 GTSNPN and CDR2 SVGIG (reference sequence). V lost 4 bases and J lost 7; bases outside the gene matches: 8. The CDR3 region has the DNA TGTGCCTGGATGCGACTAGCGGTCTATGAGCAGTACTTC. Translated, it gives CAWMRLAVYEQYF.

The chain couples TRBV5-5 to TRBJ1-4, with 8 bases identical to TRBD1. J was trimmed by 2 bases and V by 4 bases; bases with no gene match: 19. Germline values: CDR1 SGHKS, CDR2 YYEKEE (reference sequence). The CDR3 contains 20 residues. CDR3 nucleotide sequence: TGTGCCAGCAGCCACCTGACAGGGGATTTCGGGCTCGCCACTAATGAAAAACTGTTTTTT. It yields the protein CASSHLTGDFGLATNEKLFF.

This chain connects TRBV30 to TRBJ1-6, with D perhaps matching TRBD1 (6 bases). Germline V gives CDR1 GTSNPN, CDR2 SVGIG (reference sequence). The CDR3 length is 14 residues. The germline V and J ends were trimmed by 4 bases and 7 bases, with 14 bases remaining between them. CDR3 loop: CAWTRQGRNSPLHF. In DNA, the CDR3 is TGTGCCTGGACGAGGCAGGGGCGGAATTCACCCCTCCACTTT.

The V and J genes are TRBV24-1 and TRBJ1-1; TRBD1 agrees at 9 bases. Germline values: CDR1 KGHDR, CDR2 SFDVKD. CDR3 size: 14 residues. Losses at the gene ends were 3 bases for V and 4 bases for J; bases not matched to a gene: 2. The CDR3 nucleotides read TGTGCCACCAGTGATACAGGGGGCTCCACTGAAGCTTTCTTT. It yields the protein CATSDTGGSTEAFF.

The chain combines TRBV11-3 with TRBJ2-5, with TRBD1 identical over 12 bases. J lost 3 bases, V lost 5 bases, and 10 bases had no gene match. The CDR3 is 17 residues long. Germline CDR1 SGHNT, CDR2 YENEEA. As DNA, the CDR3 is TGTGCCAGCAGCACGGGACAGGGGGCGAGTATTAAAGAGACCCAGTACTTC. It translates to CASSTGQGASIKETQYF.

V usage is TRBV7-3 and J usage is TRBJ2-2; TRBD2 aligns across 14 bases. V lost 1 base, J lost 4 bases, and 14 bases stayed unmatched. Per germline, CDR1 SGHTA and CDR2 FQGTGA. CDR3 length: 21 residues. CDR3 amino acids: CASSLMGVSGLAGVSTGELFF. The CDR3 coding sequence is TGTGCCAGCAGCTTAATGGGTGTATCGGGACTAGCGGGAGTAAGCACCGGGGAGCTGTTTTTT.

This chain connects TRBV3-1 (or the pseudogene TRBV3-2) to TRBJ1-1, with 8 positions matching TRBD1. CDR1 is LGHDT and CDR2 is YNNKEL in the germline V gene (reference sequence). This CDR3 comprises 14 residues. Trimming took 5 bases from V and 6 from J; bases not matched to a gene: 8. The CDR3 DNA reads as TGTGCCAGCAGCGACCGGACAGGGTATGCTGAAGCTTTCTTT. Translation: CASSDRTGYAEAFF.

The chain combines TRBV19 with TRBJ2-1; D may be TRBD2 (5 bases). Germline V gives CDR1 LNHDA, CDR2 SQIVND (reference sequence). This CDR3 contains 14 residues. Trimming removed 5 bases at V and 7 bases at J, with 15 bases between. The CDR3 loop is CASSRDTERNEQFF. Written as DNA, the CDR3 is TGTGCCAGTAGTCGGGATACCGAGAGGAATGAGCAGTTCTTC.

V usage is TRBV7-9 and J usage is TRBJ1-1; D might be TRBD1 (5 bases). The ends were cut back, 7 bases at V and 12 bases at J, with 15 bases in the middle. This CDR3 has 11 amino acids. Germline V gives CDR1 SEHNR, CDR2 FQNEAQ (reference sequence). The CDR3 nucleotides read TGTGCCAGCACCCTGGGGGGGGAGACTTTCTTT. Encoded protein: CASTLGGETFF.

V is TRBV3-1 (or the pseudogene TRBV3-2) and J is TRBJ2-3; maybe TRBD2 (6 bases). V gave up 6 bases and J gave up 1 base, with 14 bases separating them. The CDR3 consists of 15 residues. In germline, CDR1 is LGHDT, CDR2 YNNKEL (reference sequence). The DNA of the CDR3 is TGTGCCAGCAGAGGTCTGGGGGGTCGCACAGATACGCAGTATTTT. Amino acids: CASRGLGGRTDTQYF.

J is TRBJ2-1 and V is TRBV3-1 (or the pseudogene TRBV3-2), with D possibly TRBD2 on 6 matching bases. From germline, CDR1 is LGHDT and CDR2 YNNKEL (reference sequence). CDR3 length: 14 residues. The V gene lost 3 bases and the J gene lost 3 bases, with 9 bases spanning the gap. The CDR3 reads CASSQRGYYNEQFF. DNA for the CDR3: TGTGCCAGCAGCCAGCGGGGATACTACAATGAGCAGTTCTTC.

This clone was detected only once. The chain links TRBV7-3 to TRBJ1-1; 10 bases fit TRBD1. CDR1 SGHTA and CDR2 FQGTGA come from the germline V gene. This CDR3 has 15 amino acids. The trim removed 4 bases at V and 9 bases at J, leaving 11 bases unmatched. CDR3 protein: CASSSNLPGQGKAFF. CDR3 nucleotides: TGTGCCAGCAGCTCCAACCTCCCGGGACAGGGGAAAGCTTTCTTT.

The chain has TRBV11-2 and TRBJ1-2; D is unresolved. Trimming removed 1 base from V and 4 bases from J, with 7 bases in between. CDR3 size: 13 residues. Looked up from germline, CDR1 is SGHAT and CDR2 is FQNNGV. Here the CDR3 reads CASSLVQPYGYTF. The DNA of the CDR3 is TGTGCCAGCAGCTTAGTACAGCCCTATGGCTACACCTTC. The entire variable domain, with the rest obtained from reference TRBV11-2 and TRBJ1-2, is as follows: EAGVAQSPRYKIIEKRQSVAFWCNPISGHATLYWYQQILGQGPKLLIQFQNNGVVDDSQLPKDRFSAERLKGVDSTLKIQPAKLEDSAVYLCASSLVQPYGYTFGSGTRLTVV.